This TCR beta chain came from a study of T cells in localized non-small cell lung cancer. Overall study results and limits: As only one tumor region underwent sequencing, heterogeneity remains possible. The appearance of a median approximately 55 of the top 100 tumor clones was seen in adjacent lung. Uninvolved adjacent lung had higher T cell clonality than tumor and all other tissues. Greater blood T cell density accompanied longer overall survival.

Germline loops: CDR1 SNHLY, CDR2 FYNNEI. The germline V and J ends were trimmed by 8 bases and 0 bases, with 11 bases remaining between them. This CDR3 contains 15 residues. Details on this clone: The antigen remains undetermined.

Data came from immunoSEQ multiplex PCR; TCRdb stores just in-frame clones and leaves some out. Seen here are around 10,000 clones, around 83% observed once, and the top ten hold about 8.6%. This chain links TRBV2 with TRBJ2-6, with D perhaps given as TRBD1 or TRBD2 (5 bases each). This specimen was peripheral blood, taken before any cancer treatment. The source of this sequence is a male donor at least 60 years old with stage III lung adenocarcinoma. In DNA form, the CDR3 reads TGTGCCAGCCGGGACCGAGCCTCTGGGGCCAACGTCCTGACTTTC. Translating it yields CASRDRASGANVLTF.